A single sample gave rise to the 15 T cell receptor beta chains below, sequenced in a study of metastatic and nonmetastatic thyroid tumors (dated by TCRdb to 2020 to 2021). No treatment had been received by any patient before thyroid surgery. The method was PCR. For sequencing, an Illumina HiSeq 4000 was employed. Clones were called with MiXCR by TCRdb after fastp trimmed the public reads at Q25, and only in-frame beta chains were retained. For this sample the table gives about 21,000 clones, of which around 30% were detected only once. The ten largest clones add up to around an eighth of the sample. The sequencing sample was made of blood. The receptors were gathered from a female donor with papillary thyroid cancer or a benign thyroid nodule (not recorded which). Some clones in this sample may be carry-over from other donors' samples.

This clone is medium-sized (0.01 to 0.1%) within its sample. The chain couples TRBV12-3 or TRBV12-4 to TRBJ2-7; D tentatively reads TRBD1 or TRBD2 (5 bases each). V was cut by 5 bases and J by 6 bases, with 20 bases left in between. This CDR3 has 15 amino acids. The CDR3 is CASSLDRDRAGEQYF. The CDR3 DNA reads as TGTGCCAGCAGTCTCGATCGGGACCGCGCCGGCGAGCAGTACTTC.

There are many counts of this clone. The chain employs TRBV9 and TRBJ2-3, with 11 bases that match TRBD2. The CDR3 spans 16 residues. CDR1 SGDLS and CDR2 YYNGEE come from the germline V gene. With 2 bases clipped from V and 1 base from J, the junction kept 3 bases outside the gene matches. The CDR3 reads CASSVTSGGRTDTQYF. The CDR3, as DNA: TGTGCCAGCAGCGTCACTAGCGGGGGTCGCACAGATACGCAGTATTTT.

V is TRBV6-6 and J is TRBJ2-2; D remains unclear. This CDR3 comprises 14 residues. V gave up 0 bases and J gave up 5 bases, with 7 bases separating them. Germline loops: CDR1 MNHNY, CDR2 SVGAGI (reference sequence). The CDR3 region has the DNA TGTGCCAGCAGTTACTCGGAGACGACCGGGGAGCTGTTTTTT. Residues: CASSYSETTGELFF.

This clone rates as medium-sized. The chain recombines TRBV19 with TRBJ2-7, with D perhaps given as TRBD1 or TRBD2 (5 bases each). Between the trimmed V and J ends, which lost 5 bases and 3 bases, there was a span of 17 bases. The germline V gene has CDR1 LNHDA and CDR2 SQIVND (reference sequence). This CDR3 region has 15 residues. The CDR3 DNA reads TGTGCCAGTAGTCCTCCTCCCGGGACGGGCTACGAGCAGTACTTC. Translating gives CASSPPPGTGYEQYF.

This clone was picked up many times. This chain links TRBV12-3 or TRBV12-4 with TRBJ2-5; a possible D gene is TRBD2 (5 bases). There are 13 residues in the CDR3. V was pared by 4 bases and J by 3 bases, with 9 bases between. This chain's CDR3 is CASSWGVEETQYF. The CDR3 region has the DNA TGTGCCAGCAGTTGGGGAGTTGAAGAGACCCAGTACTTC.

The V call is TRBV20-1, the J call TRBJ2-7; TRBD2 agrees at 7 bases. The germline V gene has CDR1 DFQATT and CDR2 SNEGSKA (reference sequence). This CDR3 contains 13 residues. Trimming removed 0 bases from V and 5 bases from J; junction bases left unmatched: 4. The CDR3 spells CSARDLSGNEQYF. CDR3 nucleotide sequence: TGCAGTGCTAGAGATCTCAGCGGGAACGAGCAGTACTTC.

This clone has a count of ten or more. The same CDR3 also results from other DNA sequences found in this sample. V usage is TRBV28 and J usage is TRBJ1-4; TRBD1 aligns across 8 bases. From germline, CDR1 is MDHEN and CDR2 SYDVKM. This CDR3 contains 15 residues. Trimming took 6 bases from V and 5 from J; bases not matched to a gene: 8. Here the CDR3 DNA reads TGTGCCAGCAGCTCAGGGGGCAAGGAGAATGAAAAACTGTTTTTT. Translating it yields CASSSGGKENEKLFF.

This clone was seen ten or more times. This chain links TRBV28 with TRBJ2-3, with unresolved D. V gave up 5 bases and J gave up 0 bases, with 6 bases separating them. The CDR3 totals 13 residues. Germline V CDR1 and CDR2: MDHEN, SYDVKM. CDR3 DNA: TGTGCCAGCAGTCCCCCTAGCACAGATACGCAGTATTTT. It specifies CASSPPSTDTQYF.

In its sample, this clone was seen a few times. This sequence joins TRBV25-1 and TRBJ1-5; no definite D call. The CDR3 is 16 amino acids. V lost 1 base and J 0 bases, leaving 10 bases between the germline ends. CDR1 and CDR2 from the germline V gene are MGHDK and SYGVNS. CDR3 loop: CASSELVPDSNQPQHF. For the CDR3, the DNA is TGTGCCAGCAGTGAATTGGTGCCAGATAGCAATCAGCCCCAGCATTTT.

The chain links TRBV11-2 to TRBJ2-2, with D uncertain. CDR3 size: 15 residues. The germline V gene encodes CDR1 SGHAT and CDR2 FQNNGV. Trimming took off 2 bases at V and 0 bases at J, with 7 bases between the two ends. The DNA for the CDR3 is TGTGCCAGCAGCTTAATGTTAACGAACACCGGGGAGCTGTTTTTT. It yields the protein CASSLMLTNTGELFF.

The chain employs TRBV18 and TRBJ1-2, with TRBD1 matching 9 bases. CDR1 and CDR2 (germline): KGHSH, LQKENI. The CDR3 covers 15 residues. V trimming: 0 bases; J trimming: 6 bases; junction bases outside the gene matches: 5. The CDR3 sequence: CASSPPTGGWDGYTF. CDR3 in DNA: TGTGCCAGCTCACCACCAACAGGGGGCTGGGATGGCTACACCTTC.

This clone was seen only once. The chain couples TRBV5-1 to TRBJ2-1; 10 nucleotides match TRBD2. Germline trimming cut 7 bases from V and 8 bases from J; bases unmatched to any gene: 12. Germline V gene sequence: CDR1 SGHRS, CDR2 YFSETQ. The CDR3 is made up of 15 amino acids. The CDR3 spells CASQAGGQFVDEQFF. The DNA of the CDR3 is TGCGCCAGCCAAGCGGGGGGGCAGTTTGTCGATGAGCAGTTCTTC.

The V and J genes are TRBV5-1 and TRBJ2-7; 7 bases map to TRBD2. Trimming removed 0 bases from V and 2 bases from J; junction bases left unmatched: 2. The CDR3 runs 14 residues. From germline, CDR1 is SGHRS and CDR2 YFSETQ. DNA of the CDR3: TGCGCCAGCAGCTTGGCTAGCGGCGCCTACGAGCAGTACTTC. Protein product: CASSLASGAYEQYF. The variable domain in full, with the rest retrieved from reference TRBV5-1 and TRBJ2-7, is KAGVTQTPRYLIKTRGQQVTLSCSPISGHRSVSWYQQTPGQGLQFLFEYFSETQRNKGNFPGRFSGRQFSNSRSEMNVSTLELGDSALYLCASSLASGAYEQYFGPGTRLTVT.

The CDR3 region is CASSQRTSGSINTGELFF. The CDR3 DNA reads TGTGCCAGCAGCCAAAGAACTAGCGGGAGTATAAACACCGGGGAGCTGTTTTTT. The chain recombines TRBV14 with TRBJ2-2, with 11 bases fitting TRBD2. The CDR3 is 18 amino acids. V shed 2 bases, J shed 2 bases, and the junction held 7 bases outside the gene matches. Germline CDR1 and CDR2: SGHDN and FVKESK.

This clone was recorded a few times. V is TRBV15 and J is TRBJ2-1; maybe TRBD1 (7 bases). This CDR3 has 17 amino acids. Germline V gene data show CDR1 as LNHNV and CDR2 as YYDKDF (reference sequence). The V end was cut by 7 bases, the J end by 1 base, with 20 bases between. In DNA, the CDR3 is TGTGCCACCAACAGTCCAACCGCAGGGGGGTCCTACAATGAGCAGTTCTTC. Its translation is CATNSPTAGGSYNEQFF. The full variable domain, completed using reference TRBV15 and TRBJ2-1, is DAMVIQNPRYQVTQFGKPVTLSCSQTLNHNVMYWYQQKSSQAPKLLFHYYDKDFNNEADTPDNFQSRRPNTSFCFLDIRSPGLGDTAMYLCATNSPTAGGSYNEQFFGPGTRLTVL.